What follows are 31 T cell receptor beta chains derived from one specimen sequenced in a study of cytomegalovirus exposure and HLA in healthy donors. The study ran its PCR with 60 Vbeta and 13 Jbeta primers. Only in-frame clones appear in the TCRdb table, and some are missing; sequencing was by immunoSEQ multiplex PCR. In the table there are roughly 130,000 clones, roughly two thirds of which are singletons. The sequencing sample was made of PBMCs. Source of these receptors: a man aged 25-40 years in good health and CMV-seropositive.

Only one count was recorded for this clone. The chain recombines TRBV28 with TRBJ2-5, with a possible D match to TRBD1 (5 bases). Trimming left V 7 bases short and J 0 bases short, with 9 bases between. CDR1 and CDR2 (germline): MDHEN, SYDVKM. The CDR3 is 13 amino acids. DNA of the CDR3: TGTGCCAGCATCGACAGCAACCAAGAGACCCAGTACTTC. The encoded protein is CASIDSNQETQYF.

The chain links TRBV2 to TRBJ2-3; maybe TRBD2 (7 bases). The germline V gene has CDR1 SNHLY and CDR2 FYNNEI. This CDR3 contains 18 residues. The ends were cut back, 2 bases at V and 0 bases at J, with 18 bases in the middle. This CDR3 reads CASSEPRTGGPSTDTQYF. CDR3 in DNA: TGTGCCAGCAGTGAACCCCGCACGGGGGGCCCTAGCACAGATACGCAGTATTTT. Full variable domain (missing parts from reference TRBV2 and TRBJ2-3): EPEVTQTPSHQVTQMGQEVILRCVPISNHLYFYWYRQILGQKVEFLVSFYNNEISEKSEIFDDQFSVERPDGSNFTLKIRSTKLEDSAMYFCASSEPRTGGPSTDTQYFGPGTRLTVL.

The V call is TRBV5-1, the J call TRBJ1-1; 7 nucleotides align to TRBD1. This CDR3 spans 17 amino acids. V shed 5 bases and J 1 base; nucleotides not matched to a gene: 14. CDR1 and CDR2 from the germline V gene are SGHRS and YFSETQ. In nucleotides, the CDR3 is TGCGCCAGCAGAAGGGGGCCTAGAAATGAGAGGAACACTGAAGCTTTCTTT. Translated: CASRRGPRNERNTEAFF.

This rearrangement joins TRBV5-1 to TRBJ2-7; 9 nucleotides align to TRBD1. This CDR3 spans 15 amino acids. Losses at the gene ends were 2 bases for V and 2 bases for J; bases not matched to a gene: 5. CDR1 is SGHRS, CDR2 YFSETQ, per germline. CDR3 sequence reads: CASSFTGGAPYEQYF. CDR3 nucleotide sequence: TGCGCCAGCAGCTTTACAGGGGGCGCCCCCTACGAGCAGTACTTC.

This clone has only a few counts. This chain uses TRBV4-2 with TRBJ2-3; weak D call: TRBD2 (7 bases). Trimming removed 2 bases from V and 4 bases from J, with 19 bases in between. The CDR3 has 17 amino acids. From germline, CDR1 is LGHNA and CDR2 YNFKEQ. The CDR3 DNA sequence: TGTGCCAGCAGCCAACGGGGGGCGGGAGAAGGGGCAGATACGCAGTATTTT. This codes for CASSQRGAGEGADTQYF.

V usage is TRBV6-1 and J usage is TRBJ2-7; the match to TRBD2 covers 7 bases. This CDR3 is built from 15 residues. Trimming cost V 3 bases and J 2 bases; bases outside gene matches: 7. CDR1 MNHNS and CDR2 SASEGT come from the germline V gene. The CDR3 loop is CASSEPAGDPYEQYF. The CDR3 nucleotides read TGTGCCAGCAGTGAGCCTGCGGGAGACCCCTACGAGCAGTACTTC.

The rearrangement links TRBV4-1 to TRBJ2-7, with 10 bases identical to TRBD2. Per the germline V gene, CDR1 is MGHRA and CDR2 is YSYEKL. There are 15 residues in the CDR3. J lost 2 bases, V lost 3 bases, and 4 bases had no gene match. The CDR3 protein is CASSHGLAGAYEQYF. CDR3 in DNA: TGCGCCAGCAGCCATGGGCTAGCGGGGGCCTACGAGCAGTACTTC.

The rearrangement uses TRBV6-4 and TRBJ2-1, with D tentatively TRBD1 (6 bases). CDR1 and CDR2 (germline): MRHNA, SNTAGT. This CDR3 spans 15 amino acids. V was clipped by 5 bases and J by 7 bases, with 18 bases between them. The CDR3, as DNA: TGTGCCAGCAGTCCCCAGAGGACAGTCTCGAATGAGCAGTTCTTC. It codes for CASSPQRTVSNEQFF.

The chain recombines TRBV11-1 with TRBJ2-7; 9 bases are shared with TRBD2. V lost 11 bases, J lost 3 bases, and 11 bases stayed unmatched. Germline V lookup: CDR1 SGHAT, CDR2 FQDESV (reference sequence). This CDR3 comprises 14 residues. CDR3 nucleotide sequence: TGTGCCTCTACTCGGGCGGGAGGGCACTACGAGCAGTACTTC. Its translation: CASTRAGGHYEQYF.

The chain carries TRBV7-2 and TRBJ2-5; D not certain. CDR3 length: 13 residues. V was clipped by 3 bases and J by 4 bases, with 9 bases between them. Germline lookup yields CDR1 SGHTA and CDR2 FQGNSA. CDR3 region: CASSFPGGETQYF. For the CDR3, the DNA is TGTGCCAGCAGCTTTCCAGGTGGAGAGACCCAGTACTTC.

Here the CDR3 reads CASSLTRDRIHEQFF. The CDR3 DNA sequence: TGTGCCAGCAGCTTAACGAGGGACAGAATCCATGAGCAGTTCTTC. This chain joins TRBV7-3 and TRBJ2-1; 7 positions agree with TRBD1. Germline V gives CDR1 SGHTA, CDR2 FQGTGA. V trimming: 0 bases; J trimming: 8 bases; junction bases outside the gene matches: 7. The CDR3 covers 15 residues.

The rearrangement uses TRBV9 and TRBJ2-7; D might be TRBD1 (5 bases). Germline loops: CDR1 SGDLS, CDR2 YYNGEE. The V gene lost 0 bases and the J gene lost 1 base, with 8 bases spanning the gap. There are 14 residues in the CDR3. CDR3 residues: CASSVVSGSYEQYF. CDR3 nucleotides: TGTGCCAGCAGCGTAGTGTCAGGGTCCTACGAGCAGTACTTC.

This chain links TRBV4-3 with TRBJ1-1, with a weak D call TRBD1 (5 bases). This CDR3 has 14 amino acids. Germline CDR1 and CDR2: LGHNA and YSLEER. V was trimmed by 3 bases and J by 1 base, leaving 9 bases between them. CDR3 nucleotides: TGCGCCAGCAGCCAGACAGAAGGGAACACTGAAGCTTTCTTT. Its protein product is CASSQTEGNTEAFF.

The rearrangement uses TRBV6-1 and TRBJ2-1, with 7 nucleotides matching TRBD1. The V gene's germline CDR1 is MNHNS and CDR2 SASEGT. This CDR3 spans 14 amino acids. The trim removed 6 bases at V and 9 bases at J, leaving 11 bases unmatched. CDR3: CASRKTGTVGEQFF. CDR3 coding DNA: TGTGCCAGCAGGAAGACAGGGACCGTGGGTGAGCAGTTCTTC.

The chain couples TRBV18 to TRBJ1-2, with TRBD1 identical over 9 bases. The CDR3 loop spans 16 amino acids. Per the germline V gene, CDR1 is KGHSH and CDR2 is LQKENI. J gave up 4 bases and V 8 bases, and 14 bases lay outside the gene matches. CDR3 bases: TGTGCCAGCCGTACAGGGGGCAATCTCGTAACCTATGGCTACACCTTC. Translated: CASRTGGNLVTYGYTF.

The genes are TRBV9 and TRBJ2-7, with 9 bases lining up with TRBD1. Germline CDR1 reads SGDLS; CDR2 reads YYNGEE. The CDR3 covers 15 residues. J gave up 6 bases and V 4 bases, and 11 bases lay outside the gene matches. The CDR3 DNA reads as TGTGCCAGCAGCCCAGAGACGGGACAGGGAGGCGAGCAGTACTTC. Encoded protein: CASSPETGQGGEQYF.

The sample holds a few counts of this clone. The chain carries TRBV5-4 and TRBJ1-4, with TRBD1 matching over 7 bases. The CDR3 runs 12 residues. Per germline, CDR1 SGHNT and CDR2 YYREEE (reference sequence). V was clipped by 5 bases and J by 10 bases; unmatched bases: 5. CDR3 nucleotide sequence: TGTGCCAGCAGTTATCGACAGGGAAAACTGTTTTTT. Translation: CASSYRQGKLFF.

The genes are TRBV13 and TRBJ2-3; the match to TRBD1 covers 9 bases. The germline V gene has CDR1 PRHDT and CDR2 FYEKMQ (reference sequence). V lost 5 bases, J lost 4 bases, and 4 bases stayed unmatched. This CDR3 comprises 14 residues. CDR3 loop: CASSQGQGSDTQYF. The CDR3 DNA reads TGTGCCAGCAGCCAGGGACAGGGCTCAGATACGCAGTATTTT. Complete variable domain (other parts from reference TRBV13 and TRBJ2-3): AAGVIQSPRHLIKEKRETATLKCYPIPRHDTVYWYQQGPGQDPQFLISFYEKMQSDKGSIPDRFSAQQFSDYHSELNMSSLELGDSALYFCASSQGQGSDTQYFGPGTRLTVL.

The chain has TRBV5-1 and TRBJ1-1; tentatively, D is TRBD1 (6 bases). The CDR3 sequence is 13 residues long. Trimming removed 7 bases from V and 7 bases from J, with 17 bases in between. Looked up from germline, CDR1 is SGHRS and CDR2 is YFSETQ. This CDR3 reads CASSGQPIGEAFF. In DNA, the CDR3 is TGCGCCAGCTCCGGACAGCCCATTGGTGAAGCTTTCTTT.

Here the CDR3 reads CASTPTGGGSPLHF. The CDR3 nucleotides are TGTGCCAGCACCCCGACAGGGGGTGGCTCACCCCTCCACTTT. The rearrangement links TRBV27 to TRBJ1-6; 9 nucleotides align to TRBD1. The CDR3 has 14 amino acids. Trimming cost V 7 bases and J 10 bases; bases outside gene matches: 8. The V gene's germline CDR1 is MNHEY and CDR2 SMNVEV (reference sequence).

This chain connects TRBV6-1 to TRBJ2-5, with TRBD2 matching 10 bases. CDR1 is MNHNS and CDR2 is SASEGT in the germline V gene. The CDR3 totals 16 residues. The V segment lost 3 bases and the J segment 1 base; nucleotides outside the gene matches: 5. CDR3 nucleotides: TGTGCCAGCAGTGATGTAGCGGGAGGACTCCAAGAGACCCAGTACTTC. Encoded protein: CASSDVAGGLQETQYF.

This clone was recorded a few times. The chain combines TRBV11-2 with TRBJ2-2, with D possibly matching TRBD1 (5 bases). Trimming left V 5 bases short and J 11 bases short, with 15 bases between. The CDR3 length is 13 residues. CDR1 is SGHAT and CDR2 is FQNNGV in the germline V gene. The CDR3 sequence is CASSLSWGSELFF. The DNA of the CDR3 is TGTGCCAGCAGCCTATCCTGGGGCTCCGAGCTGTTTTTT. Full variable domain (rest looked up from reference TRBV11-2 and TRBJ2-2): EAGVAQSPRYKIIEKRQSVAFWCNPISGHATLYWYQQILGQGPKLLIQFQNNGVVDDSQLPKDRFSAERLKGVDSTLKIQPAKLEDSAVYLCASSLSWGSELFFGEGSRLTVL.

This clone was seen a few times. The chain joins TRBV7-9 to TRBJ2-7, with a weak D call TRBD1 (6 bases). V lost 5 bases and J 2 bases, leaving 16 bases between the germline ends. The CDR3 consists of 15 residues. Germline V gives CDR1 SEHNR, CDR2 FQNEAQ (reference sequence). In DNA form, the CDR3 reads TGTGCCAGCAGCCCGACACAGGGATATCCCTACGAGCAGTACTTC. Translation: CASSPTQGYPYEQYF. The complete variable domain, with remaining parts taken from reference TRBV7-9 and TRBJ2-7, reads DTGVSQNPRHKITKRGQNVTFRCDPISEHNRLYWYRQTLGQGPEFLTYFQNEAQLEKSRLLSDRFSAERPKGSFSTLEIQRTEQGDSAMYLCASSPTQGYPYEQYFGPGTRLTVT.

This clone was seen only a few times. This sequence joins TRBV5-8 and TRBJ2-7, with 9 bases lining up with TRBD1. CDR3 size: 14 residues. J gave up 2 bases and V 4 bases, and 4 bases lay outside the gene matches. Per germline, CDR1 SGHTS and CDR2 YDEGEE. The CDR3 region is CASSPWDRAYEQYF. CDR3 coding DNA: TGTGCCAGCAGCCCATGGGACAGGGCCTACGAGCAGTACTTC.

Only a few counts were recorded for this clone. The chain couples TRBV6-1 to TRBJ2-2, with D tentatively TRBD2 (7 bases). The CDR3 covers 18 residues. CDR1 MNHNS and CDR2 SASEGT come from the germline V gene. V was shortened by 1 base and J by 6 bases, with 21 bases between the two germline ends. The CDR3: CASSEEGDYLMGPGELFF. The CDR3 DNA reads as TGTGCCAGCAGTGAAGAGGGGGACTACCTAATGGGGCCCGGGGAGCTGTTTTTT.

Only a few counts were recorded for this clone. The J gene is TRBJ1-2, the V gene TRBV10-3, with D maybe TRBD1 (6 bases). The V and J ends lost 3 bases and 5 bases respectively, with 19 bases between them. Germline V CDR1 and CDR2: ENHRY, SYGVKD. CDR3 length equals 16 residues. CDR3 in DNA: TGTGCCATCAGTGATATACAACAGGGAGGGACTTATGGCTACACCTTC. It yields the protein CAISDIQQGGTYGYTF.

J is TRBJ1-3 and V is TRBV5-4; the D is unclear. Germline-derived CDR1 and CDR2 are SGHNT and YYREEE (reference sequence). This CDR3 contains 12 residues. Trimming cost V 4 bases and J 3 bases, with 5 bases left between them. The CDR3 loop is CASSPGGNTIYF. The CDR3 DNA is TGTGCCAGCAGCCCCGGTGGAAACACCATATATTTT. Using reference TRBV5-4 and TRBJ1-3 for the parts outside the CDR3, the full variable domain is ETGVTQSPTHLIKTRGQQVTLRCSSQSGHNTVSWYQQALGQGPQFIFQYYREEENGRGNFPPRFSGLQFPNYSSELNVNALELDDSALYLCASSPGGNTIYFGEGSWLTVV.

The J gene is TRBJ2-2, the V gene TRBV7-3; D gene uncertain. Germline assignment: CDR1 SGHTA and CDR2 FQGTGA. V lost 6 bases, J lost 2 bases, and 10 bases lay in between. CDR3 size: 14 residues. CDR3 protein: CASRPTVNTGELFF. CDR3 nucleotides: TGTGCCAGCAGACCTACGGTAAACACCGGGGAGCTGTTTTTT.

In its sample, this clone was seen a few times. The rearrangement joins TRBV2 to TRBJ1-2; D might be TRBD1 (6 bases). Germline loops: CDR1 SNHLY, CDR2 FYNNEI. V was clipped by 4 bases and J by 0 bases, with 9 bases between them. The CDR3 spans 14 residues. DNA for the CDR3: TGTGCCAGCAGTGTGGGGGCCTCTAACTATGGCTACACCTTC. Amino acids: CASSVGASNYGYTF.

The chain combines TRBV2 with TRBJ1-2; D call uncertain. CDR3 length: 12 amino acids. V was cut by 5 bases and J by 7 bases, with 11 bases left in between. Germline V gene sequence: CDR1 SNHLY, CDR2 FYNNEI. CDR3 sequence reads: CASSPGFSGYTF. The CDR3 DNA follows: TGTGCCAGCAGTCCCGGGTTTTCTGGCTACACCTTC.

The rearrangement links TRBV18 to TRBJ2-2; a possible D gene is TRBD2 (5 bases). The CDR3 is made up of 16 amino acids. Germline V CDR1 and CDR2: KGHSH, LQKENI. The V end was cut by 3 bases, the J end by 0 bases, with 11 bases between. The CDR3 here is CASSPFRGTNTGELFF. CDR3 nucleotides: TGTGCCAGCTCACCTTTCCGGGGTACGAACACCGGGGAGCTGTTTTTT.